This entry features one T cell receptor (beta chain) sequence. These data originate in a study of blood T cell repertoires in COVID-19. About the study: The study drew acute and convalescent COVID-19 samples from the United States, Italy and Spain.

The protocol was immunoSEQ multiplex PCR, while the TCRdb copy is restricted to in-frame clones and leaves out a portion. The sample yields 100,000 to 150,000 clones, around nine tenths seen once. V shed 0 bases, J shed 0 bases, and the junction held 4 bases outside the gene matches. The CDR3 totals 16 residues. Looked up from germline, CDR1 is SGHTA and CDR2 is FQGNSA. J is TRBJ1-2 and V is TRBV7-2; 7 bases agree with TRBD1. Sequencing was carried out using peripheral blood. The TCR was taken from a human donor in a cohort sampled during active COVID-19. The CDR3 spells CASSLAGGSSNYGYTF. Written as DNA, the CDR3 is TGTGCCAGCAGCTTAGCAGGGGGCTCCTCTAACTATGGCTACACCTTC.